What follows are 18 T cell receptor beta chains derived from one specimen sequenced in a study of blood T cell repertoires in COVID-19. Libraries were prepared by immunoSEQ multiplex PCR; TCRdb keeps only in-frame clonotypes and omits some of them. The sample lists tens of thousands of clones, about 84% seen once, with nearly 25% in the top ten. Sequenced sample: peripheral blood. These TCRs come from an elderly man with active or convalescent COVID-19.

This chain links TRBV12-3 or TRBV12-4 with TRBJ2-2; tentatively, D is TRBD1 (6 bases). The germline V and J ends were trimmed by 11 bases and 1 base, with 11 bases remaining between them. The CDR3 is made up of 13 amino acids. The CDR3 loop is CAYRDKNTGELFF. CDR3 DNA sequence: TGTGCCTACCGGGACAAGAACACCGGGGAGCTGTTTTTT.

About this clone: At one end the junction does not follow the germline gene, possibly because of a read error. The V gene is TRBV5-6, the J gene TRBJ2-2; 11 nucleotides align to TRBD1. This CDR3 contains 16 residues. The germline gives CDR1 SGHDT, CDR2 YYEEEE. The CDR3 region has the DNA TGTGCCAGCAGCCTCGGACAGGGGGCTATGACCGAGGAGCTGTTTTTT. It specifies CASSLGQGAMTEELFF.

The V and J genes are TRBV4-1 and TRBJ2-5; a weak D match, TRBD2 (6 bases). Germline CDR1 reads MGHRA; CDR2 reads YSYEKL. With 0 bases removed from V and 5 bases from J, the gap between germline ends came to 13 bases. This CDR3 is 15 amino acids long. The CDR3 region is CASSQEPLAGETQYF. The DNA of the CDR3 is TGCGCCAGCAGCCAAGAGCCGTTGGCGGGGGAGACCCAGTACTTC.

This sequence joins TRBV3-1 (or the pseudogene TRBV3-2) and TRBJ2-2; D call uncertain. Per germline, CDR1 LGHDT and CDR2 YNNKEL (reference sequence). The CDR3 is 15 amino acids. The V end lost 0 bases, the J end lost 0 bases, and 5 bases lay between the germline ends. This CDR3 reads CASSQDYPNTGELFF. CDR3 coding DNA: TGTGCCAGCAGCCAAGACTATCCGAACACCGGGGAGCTGTTTTTT.

This chain connects TRBV6-5 to TRBJ1-6; 7 nucleotides align to TRBD1. From germline, CDR1 is MNHEY and CDR2 SVGAGI. Germline trimming cut 1 base from V and 6 bases from J; bases unmatched to any gene: 3. The CDR3 is 15 amino acids. The DNA for the CDR3 is TGTGCCAGCAGTTACTACGGACAGGTTAATTCACCCCTCCACTTT. Amino acids: CASSYYGQVNSPLHF.

As concerns this clone: Its ends do not fully match the called genes, so a read error is possible. This CDR3 is CACSAYWGDSNEQFF. CDR3 in DNA: TGTGCCTGCAGTGCATACTGGGGGGATTCCAATGAGCAGTTCTTC. The chain has TRBV25-1 and TRBJ2-1, with D possibly being TRBD2 (6 bases). There are 15 residues in the CDR3. Germline V CDR1 and CDR2: MGHDK, SYGVNS.

The chain joins TRBV29-1 to TRBJ1-2; D call uncertain. Trimming removed 6 bases from V and 0 bases from J, with 11 bases in between. Germline values: CDR1 SQVTM, CDR2 ANQGSEA. The CDR3 length is 13 residues. The CDR3 region is CSVRLDTNYGYTF. The CDR3 region has the DNA TGCAGCGTAAGACTTGATACTAACTATGGCTACACCTTC.

This chain uses TRBV12-3 or TRBV12-4 with TRBJ1-2, with D perhaps TRBD1 (6 bases). The CDR3 spans 12 residues. V lost 5 bases, J lost 10 bases, and 14 bases lay in between. The CDR3 DNA sequence: TGTGCCAGCAGTCCGATAGCAGGGGCCTACACCTTC. It is translated as CASSPIAGAYTF.

This clone was found once. The rearrangement joins TRBV28 to TRBJ1-4, with D possibly matching TRBD1 (5 bases). The CDR3 contains 15 residues. Germline V CDR1 and CDR2: MDHEN, SYDVKM. V lost 0 bases and J lost 5, with 10 bases in between. DNA for the CDR3: TGTGCCAGCAGTTTATGGGCCAGGGCGAATGAAAAACTGTTTTTT. The encoded protein is CASSLWARANEKLFF.

The J gene is TRBJ1-1, the V gene TRBV6-6; 8 bases fit TRBD1. The CDR3 has 16 residues. V shed 5 bases and J 1 base; nucleotides not matched to a gene: 9. The germline V gene has CDR1 MNHNY and CDR2 SVGAGI (reference sequence). CDR3 amino acids: CASSPPMTGANTEAFF. For the CDR3, the DNA is TGTGCCAGCAGTCCACCCATGACAGGGGCGAACACTGAAGCTTTCTTT.

The chain is built from TRBV27 and TRBJ1-6; 11 bases fit TRBD1. This CDR3 spans 17 amino acids. J gave up 5 bases and V 6 bases, and 9 bases lay outside the gene matches. Germline values: CDR1 MNHEY, CDR2 SMNVEV (reference sequence). The CDR3 coding sequence is TGTGCCAGCAGCATGCGGACAGGGGGCGGAAATAATTCACCCCTCCACTTT. Translated, it gives CASSMRTGGGNNSPLHF.

The V gene is TRBV27, the J gene TRBJ2-3, with 7 bases identical to TRBD2. CDR1 and CDR2 (germline): MNHEY, SMNVEV (reference sequence). J lost 6 bases, V lost 5 bases, and 8 bases had no gene match. This CDR3 is built from 14 residues. CDR3 loop: CASSITGTTDTQYF. CDR3 DNA sequence: TGTGCCAGCAGTATAACCGGGACTACGGATACGCAGTATTTT.

The chain combines TRBV5-1 with TRBJ1-5, with TRBD1 matching over 8 bases. This CDR3 comprises 15 residues. Losses at the gene ends were 4 bases for V and 7 bases for J; bases not matched to a gene: 10. Germline V lookup: CDR1 SGHRS, CDR2 YFSETQ. CDR3 loop: CASSKDGQGGQPQHF. CDR3 nucleotide sequence: TGCGCCAGCAGCAAAGATGGACAGGGTGGGCAGCCCCAGCATTTT.

In its sample, this clone was seen a few times. The genes are TRBV5-5 and TRBJ1-2, with 11 bases identical to TRBD1. Germline V CDR1 and CDR2: SGHKS, YYEKEE (reference sequence). This CDR3 spans 13 amino acids. The ends lost 2 bases at V and 7 bases at J; junction bases unmatched: 1. For the CDR3, the DNA is TGTGCCAGCAGCTTTGGGACAGGGGGTGGCTACACCTTC. Protein sequence: CASSFGTGGGYTF.

The chain recombines TRBV12-3 or TRBV12-4 with TRBJ2-5, with TRBD1 identical over 7 bases. CDR3 length equals 13 residues. Germline trimming cut 4 bases from V and 2 bases from J; bases unmatched to any gene: 1. This CDR3 is CASSSTGQETQYF. The CDR3 DNA reads as TGTGCCAGCAGTTCGACAGGGCAAGAGACCCAGTACTTC.

This clone was picked up a small number of times. The chain uses TRBV5-4 and TRBJ2-2, with D tentatively TRBD1 (6 bases). The germline V and J ends were trimmed by 0 bases and 2 bases, with 8 bases remaining between them. Germline lookup yields CDR1 SGHNT and CDR2 YYREEE (reference sequence). The CDR3 totals 15 residues. The CDR3 sequence: CASSLAGHNTGELFF. The CDR3 DNA sequence: TGTGCCAGCAGCTTGGCGGGACACAACACCGGGGAGCTGTTTTTT. The whole variable domain, filled in from reference TRBV5-4 and TRBJ2-2, reads ETGVTQSPTHLIKTRGQQVTLRCSSQSGHNTVSWYQQALGQGPQFIFQYYREEENGRGNFPPRFSGLQFPNYSSELNVNALELDDSALYLCASSLAGHNTGELFFGEGSRLTVL.

This clone came up many times. The CDR3 DNA reads TGCGCCAGCAGCTTTAAAGGGGCCAACACCGGGGAGCTGTTTTTT. This gives the protein CASSFKGANTGELFF. This chain joins TRBV5-1 and TRBJ2-2; D perhaps matches TRBD1 (5 bases). CDR3 length equals 15 residues. Germline V gives CDR1 SGHRS, CDR2 YFSETQ. Trimming cost V 2 bases and J 2 bases, with 10 bases left between them.

The chain links TRBV28 to TRBJ2-3; D might be TRBD2 (5 bases). Trimming stripped 4 bases from V and 6 bases from J, with 11 bases between. Germline assignment: CDR1 MDHEN and CDR2 SYDVKM. CDR3 length: 13 amino acids. The CDR3 sequence is CASSSLSSDTQYF. The DNA of the CDR3 is TGTGCCAGCAGTTCCCTCTCTAGCGATACGCAGTATTTT.